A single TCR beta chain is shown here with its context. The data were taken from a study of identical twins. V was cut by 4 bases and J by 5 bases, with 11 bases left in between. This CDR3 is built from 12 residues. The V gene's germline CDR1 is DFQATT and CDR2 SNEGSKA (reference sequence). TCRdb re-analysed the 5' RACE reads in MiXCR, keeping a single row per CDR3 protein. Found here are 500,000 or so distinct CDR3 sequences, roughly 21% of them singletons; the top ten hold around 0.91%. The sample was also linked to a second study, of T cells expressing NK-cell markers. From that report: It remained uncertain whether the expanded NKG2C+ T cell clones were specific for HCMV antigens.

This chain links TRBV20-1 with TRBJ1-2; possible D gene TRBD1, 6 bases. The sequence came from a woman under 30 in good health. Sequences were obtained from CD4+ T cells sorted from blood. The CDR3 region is CSAMGGDYGYTF. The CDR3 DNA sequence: TGCAGTGCTATGGGGGGCGATTATGGCTACACCTTC.